This record looks at one T cell receptor beta chain sequence and its context. The CDR3 is 15 amino acids. CDR1 and CDR2 (germline): SEHNR, FQNEAQ (reference sequence). This specimen comes from a study of blood T cells in healthy people across ages. A second PCR of 7 to 11 cycles used a sample-barcoded 5' primer and a J-beta primer mix. TCRdb reanalysed the 5' RACE reads using MiXCR and keeps one entry per CDR3 protein. The table includes over 600,000 distinct CDR3 sequences, roughly 46% detected once. Sequencing was carried out using blood. The TCR originated in an elderly man in good health. V is TRBV7-9 and J is TRBJ2-4; 9 bases are shared with TRBD1. The closer fit of TRBJ2-7 to the DNA end suggests the J call may be wrong. CDR3 amino acids: CASSLPDRGKNEQYF. The CDR3 nucleotides are TGTGCCAGCAGCTTACCCGACAGGGGGAAAAACGAGCAGTACTTC.